This T cell receptor (beta chain) was observed in a study of blood T cell repertoires in COVID-19. Sequencing was performed with immunoSEQ multiplex PCR; in TCRdb, only in-frame clones are kept and a portion is missing. This repertoire shows 270,000 or so clones, 82% found once; its top ten account for around 3.2%. In germline, CDR1 is LGHNA, CDR2 YSLEER. Losses at the gene ends were 3 bases for V and 3 bases for J; bases not matched to a gene: 3. The CDR3 extends over 15 amino acids. This chain uses TRBV4-3 with TRBJ2-1; TRBD1 agrees at 9 bases. The source is a woman aged 18-29 years with acute or convalescent COVID-19. Sequences were obtained from peripheral blood. CDR3 residues: CASSQDRGGYNEQFF. The DNA for the CDR3 is TGCGCCAGCAGCCAGGACAGGGGTGGCTACAATGAGCAGTTCTTC.